This is a list of T cell receptor beta chains from one sample in a study of radiotherapy plus CTLA-4 blockade in lung cancer. Using immunoSEQ multiplex PCR, the repertoire was profiled, and TCRdb retains in-frame clones only, with some absent. The table records 85,000 to 90,000 clones, 60% to 80% of them present only once. The sample was peripheral blood, taken from a patient treated with radiotherapy plus ipilimumab. All receptors come from a human donor with non-small cell lung cancer that progressed on radiotherapy plus ipilimumab. Each CDR3 is given with its conserved first and last residue. The D gene is left open where the match is weak. Clone size is given for some rows only: seen once, a few or many times, or a class if the clone is expanded.

v_call,clone_size,j_call,d_call,cdr3_length,cdr3_nt,cdr3_aa
TRBV6-5,few,TRBJ2-3,NA,15,TGTGCCAGCAGTTACTCCGGAGACCCCCGGGGTCCGCAGTATTTT,CASSYSGDPRGPQYF
TRBV4-2,NA,TRBJ1-4,TRBD1,14,TGTGCCAGCAGGCACAGGGGGCTGGATGAAAAACTGTTTTTT,CASRHRGLDEKLFF
TRBV4-1,NA,TRBJ1-1,NA,18,TGCGCCAGCAGCCCTTCAAAGGGGGGCGTCGGTGTGAACACTGAAGCTTTCTTT,CASSPSKGGVGVNTEAFF
TRBV5-1,few,TRBJ1-1,NA,15,TGCGCCAGCAGCTTGTGGCAGGGTGGGACCACTGAAGCTTTCTTT,CASSLWQGGTTEAFF
TRBV27,NA,TRBJ2-1,TRBD2,16,TGTGCCGCCATGGGGCTAGCGGGGGCCTCCTACAATGAGCAGTTCTTC,CAAMGLAGASYNEQFF
TRBV7-3,NA,TRBJ2-3,NA,14,TGTGCCAGCAGCTTAACGGACAGAACAGATACGCAGTATTTT,CASSLTDRTDTQYF
TRBV7-9,NA,TRBJ1-2,NA,13,TGTGCCAGCAGCCCCTGGGACCGCTATGGCTACACCTTC,CASSPWDRYGYTF
TRBV9,NA,TRBJ1-2,TRBD1,15,TGTGCCAGCAGCGTAGCGCACACAGGGGGCGAAGGCTACACCTTC,CASSVAHTGGEGYTF
TRBV6-6,NA,TRBJ1-6,NA,12,TGTGCCAGCAGTTACACGGGGGAGGCCCTCCACTTT,CASSYTGEALHF
TRBV27,few,TRBJ2-7,TRBD1,16,TGTGCCAGCAGCCGTTATTGGACAGGGGATCCCTACGAGCAGTACTTC,CASSRYWTGDPYEQYF
TRBV7-9,few,TRBJ2-7,TRBD2,14,TGTGCCAGCAGCTTGACGACTAGCGGGGGGGTGGTTTACTTC,CASSLTTSGGVVYF
TRBV27,NA,TRBJ1-1,NA,14,TGTGCCAGCAACAAACTGACAGGTACGACTGAAGCTTTCTTT,CASNKLTGTTEAFF
TRBV27,NA,TRBJ2-2,NA,14,TGTGCCAGCAGTTTATCGCCGAACACCGGGGAGCTGTTTTTT,CASSLSPNTGELFF
TRBV7-9,NA,TRBJ1-1,TRBD1,14,TGTGCCAGCAGCTTCGGGACAGGGCCGCCTGAAGCTTTCTTT,CASSFGTGPPEAFF
TRBV28,NA,TRBJ1-1,NA,13,TGTGCCAGCAGTTTTGCAGGGAACACTGAAGCTTTCTTT,CASSFAGNTEAFF
TRBV4-2,many,TRBJ1-4,NA,12,TGTGCCAGCAGCCCTGATAATGAAAAACTGTTTTTT,CASSPDNEKLFF
TRBV11-2,NA,TRBJ1-5,NA,13,TGTGCCAGCAGCAAGGATAGCAATCAGCCCCAGCATTTT,CASSKDSNQPQHF
TRBV2,few,TRBJ2-2,NA,16,TGTGCCACCCCTCCCCAGGGCCAGCAAAACACCGGGGAGCTGTTTTTT,CATPPQGQQNTGELFF
TRBV28,NA,TRBJ2-4,TRBD1,15,TGTGCCAGCAGTCCACAGGGGAGAGGCAAAAACATTCAGTACTTC,CASSPQGRGKNIQYF
TRBV4-2,NA,TRBJ1-3,NA,17,TGTGCCAGCAGCCCCCCCCCATCCGGGAATTCTGGAAACACCATATATTTT,CASSPPPSGNSGNTIYF
TRBV12-5,once,TRBJ2-5,TRBD2,13,TGTGCTAGTGGCCGGGGGGGCTCGGAGACCCAGTACTTC,CASGRGGSETQYF
TRBV2,NA,TRBJ1-1,TRBD1,14,TGTGCCAGCAGAACCGGGACAGGGGGCACTGAAGCTTTCTTT,CASRTGTGGTEAFF
TRBV18,few,TRBJ2-1,NA,15,TGTGCCAGCTCACGAATAGCGGAGGCATACAATGAGCAGTTCTTC,CASSRIAEAYNEQFF
TRBV19,NA,TRBJ1-1,TRBD1,13,TGTGCCAGTAGTATCAGGGGGTTGGCAGAAGCTTTCTTT,CASSIRGLAEAFF
TRBV4-1,once,TRBJ1-2,NA,15,TGCGCCAGCAGCCCCCTAGGGTGGGGGGCTGATGGCTACACCTTC,CASSPLGWGADGYTF
TRBV9,NA,TRBJ2-1,NA,17,TGTGCCAGCAGTAGGGGGAATACCGCTGCAGCCTACAATGAGCAGTTCTTC,CASSRGNTAAAYNEQFF
TRBV7-3,few,TRBJ2-1,NA,12,TGTGCCAGCAGCCCGGAACCGAATGAGCAGTTCTTC,CASSPEPNEQFF
TRBV6-6,NA,TRBJ2-7,NA,15,TGTGCCAGCAGGTTTCTGGCGGGGGCTTCCTACGAGCAGTACTTC,CASRFLAGASYEQYF
TRBV15,NA,TRBJ2-2,TRBD2,19,TGTGCCACCAGCAGAGATTTCCCCTCGTGGCGGGAGGGCCCCGGGGAGCTGTTTTTT,CATSRDFPSWREGPGELFF
TRBV7-3,NA,TRBJ2-7,NA,14,TGTGCCAGCAGCCCCGTTAAGGGTGCGGACGAGCAGTACTTC,CASSPVKGADEQYF
TRBV5-4,NA,TRBJ1-4,NA,14,TGTGCCAGCAGCCTGGGGGGGGCGGGTGAAAAACTGTTTTTT,CASSLGGAGEKLFF
TRBV5-1,NA,TRBJ2-3,TRBD2,17,TGCGCCAGCAGCAGATTCGGGACTAGCGGGTCGGGAGATACGCAGTATTTT,CASSRFGTSGSGDTQYF
TRBV2,few,TRBJ1-4,NA,15,TGTGCCAGCAGTGAAGTGGGCGGAAATAATGAAAAACTGTTTTTT,CASSEVGGNNEKLFF
TRBV6-6,NA,TRBJ1-5,NA,15,TGTGCCAGCAGTTACGGGGCGACCTCCAATCAGCCCCAGCATTTT,CASSYGATSNQPQHF
TRBV2,NA,TRBJ2-5,NA,17,TGTGCCAGCAGGGATTTCCACTATCCAGGGGTGGGGGAGACCCAGTACTTC,CASRDFHYPGVGETQYF
TRBV27,NA,TRBJ2-5,TRBD2,16,TGTGCCAGCAGTTTGGGTGCGGGGGGGTATCAAGAGACCCAGTACTTC,CASSLGAGGYQETQYF
TRBV19,NA,TRBJ2-7,NA,12,TGTGCCAGCGTATCGACCTCCTACGAGCAGTACTTC,CASVSTSYEQYF
TRBV5-1,few,TRBJ1-5,NA,16,TGCGCCAGCAGCTTGGGGGGCCCAGAAGGCAATCAGCCCCAGCATTTT,CASSLGGPEGNQPQHF
TRBV19,NA,TRBJ1-2,NA,16,TGTGCCAGTAGCCCCTCCGCCGGGGGAGCACCGTATGGCTACACCTTC,CASSPSAGGAPYGYTF
TRBV28,NA,TRBJ2-1,NA,15,TGTGCCAGCAGTTTGGGCAGGGGGGTTTACAATGAGCAGTTCTTC,CASSLGRGVYNEQFF
TRBV5-1,NA,TRBJ1-2,TRBD1,15,TGCGCCAGCAGCCAGGGCCAGGGGGTGGGCTATGGCTACACCTTC,CASSQGQGVGYGYTF
TRBV21-1,NA,TRBJ2-1,NA,16,TGTGCCAGCAGCATTTGGACTAGCGGGGGGCCCAATGAGCAGTTCTTC,CASSIWTSGGPNEQFF
TRBV19,NA,TRBJ1-2,TRBD1,13,TGTGCCAGTAGTATAGAGACAGGGGATGGCTACACCTTC,CASSIETGDGYTF
TRBV19,few,TRBJ2-7,NA,12,TGTGCCAGTAGTATATGGGGCTACGAGCAGTACTTC,CASSIWGYEQYF
TRBV13,few,TRBJ1-4,NA,15,TGTGCCAGCAGCTTAGAGCAGGGAGGAAGCGAAAAACTGTTTTTT,CASSLEQGGSEKLFF
TRBV9,NA,TRBJ2-1,NA,16,TGTGCCAGCAGCCCCGACCTCCGGATCCAAGGGAATGAGCAGTTCTTC,CASSPDLRIQGNEQFF
TRBV19,NA,TRBJ2-1,TRBD2,15,TGTGCCAGTATGCCCGGGACTAGCGGGAACAATGAGCAGTTCTTC,CASMPGTSGNNEQFF
TRBV9,NA,TRBJ2-3,NA,14,TGTGCCAGCAGCGTAGCCCCCGGGGAGGATACGCAGTATTTT,CASSVAPGEDTQYF
TRBV29-1,NA,TRBJ2-2,TRBD2,17,TGCAGCGCTAGGGGACTAGCGGGGGGCGCGAACACCGGGGAGCTGTTTTTT,CSARGLAGGANTGELFF
TRBV19,few,TRBJ2-7,NA,15,TGTGCCAGTAGTATCGACCACCCGCGGGGCTACGAGCAGTACTTC,CASSIDHPRGYEQYF
TRBV5-1,NA,TRBJ2-2,NA,15,TGCGCCAGCAGCTTGGTCGCGGGGCGCACCGGGGAGCTGTTTTTT,CASSLVAGRTGELFF
TRBV6-6,NA,TRBJ1-1,NA,14,TGTGCCAGCAGCATCGGGACGGGGAACACTGAAGCTTTCTTT,CASSIGTGNTEAFF
TRBV11-1,NA,TRBJ2-5,TRBD2,15,TGTGCCAGCAGCCCTAGCGGGGGGGCTGGAGAGACCCAGTACTTC,CASSPSGGAGETQYF